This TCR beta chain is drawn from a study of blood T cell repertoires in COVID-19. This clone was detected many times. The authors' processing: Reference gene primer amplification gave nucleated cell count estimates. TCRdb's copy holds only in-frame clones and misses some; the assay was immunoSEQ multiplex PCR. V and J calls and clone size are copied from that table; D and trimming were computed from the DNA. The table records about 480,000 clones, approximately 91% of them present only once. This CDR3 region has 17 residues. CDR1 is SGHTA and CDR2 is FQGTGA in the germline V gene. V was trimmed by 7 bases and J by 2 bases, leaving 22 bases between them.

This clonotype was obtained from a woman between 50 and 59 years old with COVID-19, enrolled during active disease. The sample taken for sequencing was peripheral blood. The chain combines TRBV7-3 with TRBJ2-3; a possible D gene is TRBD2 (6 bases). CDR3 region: CASTFPKQAGTTDTQYF. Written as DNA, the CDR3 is TGTGCCAGCACCTTCCCTAAGCAGGCGGGGACCACAGATACGCAGTATTTT.